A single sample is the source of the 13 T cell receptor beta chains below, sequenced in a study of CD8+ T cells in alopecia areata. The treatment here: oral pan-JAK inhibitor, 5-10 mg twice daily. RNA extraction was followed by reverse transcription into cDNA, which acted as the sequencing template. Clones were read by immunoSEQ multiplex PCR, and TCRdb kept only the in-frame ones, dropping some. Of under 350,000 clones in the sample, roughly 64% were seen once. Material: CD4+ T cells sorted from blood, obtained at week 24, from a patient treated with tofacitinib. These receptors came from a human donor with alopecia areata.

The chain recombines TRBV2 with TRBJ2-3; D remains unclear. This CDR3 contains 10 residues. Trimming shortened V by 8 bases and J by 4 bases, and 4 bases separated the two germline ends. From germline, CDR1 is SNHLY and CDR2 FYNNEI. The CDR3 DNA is TGTGCCAGCGGATCAGATACGCAGTATTTT. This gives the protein CASGSDTQYF.

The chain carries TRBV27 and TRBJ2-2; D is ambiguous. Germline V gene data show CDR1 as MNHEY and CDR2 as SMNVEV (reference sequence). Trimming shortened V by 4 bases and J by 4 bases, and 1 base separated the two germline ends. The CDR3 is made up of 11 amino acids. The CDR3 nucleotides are TGTGCCAGCAGTTCCACCGGGGAGCTGTTTTTT. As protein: CASSSTGELFF.

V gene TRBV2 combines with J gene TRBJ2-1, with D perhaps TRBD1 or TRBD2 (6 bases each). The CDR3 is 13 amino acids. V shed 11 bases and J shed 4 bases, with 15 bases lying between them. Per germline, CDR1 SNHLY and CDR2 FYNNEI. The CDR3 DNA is TGTGCCGGCCAACCGGGGGCATACAATGAGCAGTTCTTC. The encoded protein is CAGQPGAYNEQFF.

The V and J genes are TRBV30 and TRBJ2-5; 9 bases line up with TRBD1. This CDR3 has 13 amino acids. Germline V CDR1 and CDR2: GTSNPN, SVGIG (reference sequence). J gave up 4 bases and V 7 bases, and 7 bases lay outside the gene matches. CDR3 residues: CASKQGAGETQYF. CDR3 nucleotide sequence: TGTGCCTCGAAACAGGGGGCGGGAGAGACCCAGTACTTC.

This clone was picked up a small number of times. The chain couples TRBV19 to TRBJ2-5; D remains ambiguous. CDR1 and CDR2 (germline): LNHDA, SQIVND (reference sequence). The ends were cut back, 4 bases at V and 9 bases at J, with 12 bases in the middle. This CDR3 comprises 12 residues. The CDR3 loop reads CASSSDKRAQYF. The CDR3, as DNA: TGTGCCAGTAGTAGCGACAAAAGGGCCCAGTACTTC.

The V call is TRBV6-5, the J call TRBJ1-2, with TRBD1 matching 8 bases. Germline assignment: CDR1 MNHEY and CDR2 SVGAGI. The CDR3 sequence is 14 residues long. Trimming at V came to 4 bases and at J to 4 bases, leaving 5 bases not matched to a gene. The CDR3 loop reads CASSSYRGSYGYTF. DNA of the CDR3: TGTGCCAGCAGTTCCTACAGGGGGTCCTATGGCTACACCTTC.

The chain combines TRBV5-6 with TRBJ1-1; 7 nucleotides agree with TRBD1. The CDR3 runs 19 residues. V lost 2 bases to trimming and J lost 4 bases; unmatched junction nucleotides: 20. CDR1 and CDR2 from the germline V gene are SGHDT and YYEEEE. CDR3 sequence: CASSFYGFQGGQLGTEAFF. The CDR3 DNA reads TGTGCCAGCAGCTTTTACGGTTTCCAAGGGGGACAGCTGGGCACTGAAGCTTTCTTT.

The CDR3 spells CASSVAGDEQFF. In nucleotides, the CDR3 is TGTGCCAGCAGCGTAGCTGGAGATGAGCAGTTCTTC. The rearrangement joins TRBV9 to TRBJ2-1; no clear D gene. The CDR3 runs to 12 residues. V was trimmed by 0 bases and J by 8 bases, leaving 6 bases between them. Germline V lookup: CDR1 SGDLS, CDR2 YYNGEE.

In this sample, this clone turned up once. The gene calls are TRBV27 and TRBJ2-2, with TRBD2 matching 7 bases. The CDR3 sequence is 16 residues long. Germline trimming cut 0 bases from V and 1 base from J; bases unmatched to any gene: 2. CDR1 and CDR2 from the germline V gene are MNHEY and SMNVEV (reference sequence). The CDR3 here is CASSLSPGGNTGELFF. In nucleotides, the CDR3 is TGTGCCAGCAGTTTATCCCCGGGGGGGAACACCGGGGAGCTGTTTTTT.

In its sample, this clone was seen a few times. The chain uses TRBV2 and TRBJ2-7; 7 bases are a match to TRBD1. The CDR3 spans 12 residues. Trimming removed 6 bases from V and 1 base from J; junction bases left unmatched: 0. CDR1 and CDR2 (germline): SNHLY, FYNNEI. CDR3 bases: TGTGCCAGCAGGGACAGGTCCTACGAGCAGTACTTC. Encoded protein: CASRDRSYEQYF.

CDR3 nucleotides: TGTGCCAGCAGTTACCGAAGGACAGGGGGGGGAGAAAAACTGTTTTTT. Its protein is CASSYRRTGGGEKLFF. The chain employs TRBV6-5 and TRBJ1-4; TRBD1 matches 10 bases. This CDR3 region has 16 residues. The J segment lost 8 bases and the V segment lost 2 bases, leaving 8 bases of the junction unmatched. CDR1 and CDR2 (germline): MNHEY, SVGAGI.

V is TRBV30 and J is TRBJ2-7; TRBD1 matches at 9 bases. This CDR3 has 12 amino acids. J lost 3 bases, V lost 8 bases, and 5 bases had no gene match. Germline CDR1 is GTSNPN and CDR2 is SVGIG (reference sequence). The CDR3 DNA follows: TGTGCCGGGACAGGGTTTGACTACGAGCAGTACTTC. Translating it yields CAGTGFDYEQYF.

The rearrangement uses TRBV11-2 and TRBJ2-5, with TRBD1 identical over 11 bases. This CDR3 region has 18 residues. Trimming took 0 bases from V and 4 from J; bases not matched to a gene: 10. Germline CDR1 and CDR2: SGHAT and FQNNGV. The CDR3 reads CASSLDRWDRGDTETQYF. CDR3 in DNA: TGTGCCAGCAGCTTAGATCGGTGGGACAGGGGGGACACAGAGACCCAGTACTTC.